This entry lists 17 T cell receptor beta chains sequenced from one sample in a study of early T cells in non-severe SARS-CoV-2 infection. TCRdb reprocessed the 5' RACE reads with MiXCR, giving one entry per CDR3 protein. The sample includes 46,000 or so distinct CDR3 sequences, roughly 13% of them seen just once. Sequenced material: whole blood. The receptors were gathered from an adult who was a healthcare worker with PCR-confirmed SARS-CoV-2 infection or an uninfected control (not recorded which).

In this sample, this clonotype turned up a few times. The chain is built from TRBV11-2 and TRBJ1-1; D unresolved. CDR1 SGHAT and CDR2 FQNNGV come from the germline V gene. This CDR3 is built from 15 residues. V gave up 1 base and J gave up 0 bases, with 9 bases separating them. Here the CDR3 reads CASSLANLMNTEAFF. CDR3 coding DNA: TGTGCCAGCAGCTTAGCCAACCTTATGAACACTGAAGCTTTCTTT. Filled out from reference TRBV11-2 and TRBJ1-1, the complete variable domain reads EAGVAQSPRYKIIEKRQSVAFWCNPISGHATLYWYQQILGQGPKLLIQFQNNGVVDDSQLPKDRFSAERLKGVDSTLKIQPAKLEDSAVYLCASSLANLMNTEAFFGQGTRLTVV.

This clonotype has just a few counts. This chain uses TRBV5-1 with TRBJ1-2; D might be TRBD1 (6 bases). V was cut by 2 bases and J by 4 bases, with 12 bases left in between. Per the germline V gene, CDR1 is SGHRS and CDR2 is YFSETQ. The CDR3 contains 14 residues. As DNA, the CDR3 is TGCGCCAGCAGCTTATCGGGGGCCGGCTATGGCTACACCTTC. This translates into CASSLSGAGYGYTF.

At least ten counts were recorded for this clonotype. The gene calls are TRBV5-1 and TRBJ2-1, with 8 bases lining up with TRBD1. The CDR3 spans 15 residues. Germline V gives CDR1 SGHRS, CDR2 YFSETQ. Germline trimming cut 4 bases from V and 0 bases from J; bases unmatched to any gene: 3. As DNA, the CDR3 is TGCGCCAGCAGCCCCGGACAGGGCTCCTACAATGAGCAGTTCTTC. Its translation: CASSPGQGSYNEQFF.

This clonotype was found many times. This rearrangement joins TRBV19 to TRBJ2-2; a weak D match, TRBD1 (6 bases). Trimming removed 7 bases at V and 4 bases at J, with 16 bases between. CDR3 length equals 15 residues. Germline values: CDR1 LNHDA, CDR2 SQIVND (reference sequence). The CDR3 protein is CASTARDKRTGELFF. The CDR3 nucleotides read TGTGCCAGTACAGCCCGGGACAAGCGCACCGGGGAGCTGTTTTTT.

The chain's CDR3 is CASSEALAGREQFF. In nucleotides, the CDR3 is TGTGCCAGCAGTGAAGCGCTTGCGGGGCGTGAGCAGTTCTTC. V gene TRBV2 combines with J gene TRBJ2-1; TRBD2 might be the D (6 bases). V dropped 0 bases and J dropped 9 bases, with 12 bases sitting between them. The length of the CDR3 is 14 residues. Per germline, CDR1 SNHLY and CDR2 FYNNEI.

This clonotype occurred many times. The gene calls are TRBV5-1 and TRBJ1-1; the match to TRBD1 covers 8 bases. V was pared by 0 bases and J by 10 bases, with 8 bases of the junction left unmatched. CDR1 is SGHRS and CDR2 is YFSETQ in the germline V gene. The CDR3 extends over 14 amino acids. The CDR3 here is CASSLDGQGAIAFF. CDR3 in DNA: TGCGCCAGCAGCTTGGACGGGCAGGGGGCAATAGCTTTCTTT.

This clonotype appeared once. V gene TRBV29-1 combines with J gene TRBJ2-1; D is perhaps TRBD1 or TRBD2 (5 bases each). The V gene's germline CDR1 is SQVTM and CDR2 ANQGSEA. Trimming cost V 7 bases and J 3 bases, with 16 bases left between them. The CDR3 has 14 amino acids. The CDR3 sequence is CSGSRGAFYNEQFF. CDR3 nucleotide sequence: TGCAGCGGATCCCGAGGGGCCTTCTACAATGAGCAGTTCTTC.

V usage is TRBV6-6 and J usage is TRBJ1-5; D remains unclear. Trimming took 8 bases from V and 0 from J, leaving 5 bases between them. CDR3 length: 12 amino acids. Germline CDR1 MNHNY, CDR2 SVGAGI (reference sequence). The CDR3 loop reads CASRGSNQPQHF. For the CDR3, the DNA is TGTGCCAGCCGGGGTAGCAATCAGCCCCAGCATTTT.

The chain uses TRBV9 and TRBJ1-6; weak D call: TRBD1 (6 bases). The CDR3 runs to 15 residues. With 0 bases removed from V and 4 bases from J, the gap between germline ends came to 8 bases. The germline gives CDR1 SGDLS, CDR2 YYNGEE. This CDR3 is CASSVAGHYNSPLHF. CDR3 nucleotide sequence: TGTGCCAGCAGCGTAGCGGGACATTATAATTCACCCCTCCACTTT.

The chain links TRBV6-5 to TRBJ1-5; 7 nucleotides line up with TRBD1. Germline CDR1 reads MNHEY; CDR2 reads SVGAGI. The CDR3 spans 14 residues. Trimming cost V 5 bases and J 5 bases; bases outside gene matches: 6. DNA of the CDR3: TGTGCCAGCAGTGTCGACAGGGCCGATCAGCCCCAGCATTTT. Translating it yields CASSVDRADQPQHF.

This chain connects TRBV18 to TRBJ2-3; D unclear. Trimming pared 5 bases from V and 3 bases from J, leaving 18 bases between. This CDR3 contains 16 residues. Germline V lookup: CDR1 KGHSH, CDR2 LQKENI. In DNA, the CDR3 is TGTGCCAGCTCAAGTAAAGTGAGCGTGGGAACAGATACGCAGTATTTT. It encodes CASSSKVSVGTDTQYF. The whole variable domain, filled in from reference TRBV18 and TRBJ2-3, reads NAGVMQNPRHLVRRRGQEARLRCSPMKGHSHVYWYRQLPEEGLKFMVYLQKENIIDESGMPKERFSAEFPKEGPSILRIQQVVRGDSAAYFCASSSKVSVGTDTQYFGPGTRLTVL.

This clonotype was seen many times. The chain joins TRBV7-2 to TRBJ1-1; D not certain. The CDR3 loop spans 14 amino acids. Trimming removed 1 base at V and 0 bases at J, with 6 bases between. Germline assignment: CDR1 SGHTA and CDR2 FQGNSA. As DNA, the CDR3 is TGTGCCAGCAGCTTAGGCACACTGAACACTGAAGCTTTCTTT. It specifies CASSLGTLNTEAFF.

This clonotype was observed a few times. The V and J genes are TRBV12-3 or TRBV12-4 and TRBJ2-3; D may be TRBD1 (7 bases). V was trimmed by 4 bases and J by 5 bases, leaving 16 bases between them. The length of the CDR3 is 15 residues. The CDR3 loop is CASSSRGDLGDTQYF. The CDR3 DNA is TGTGCCAGCAGTTCCAGGGGGGACCTCGGAGATACGCAGTATTTT.

This clonotype was detected a few times. The chain links TRBV5-1 to TRBJ2-3; D may be TRBD1 (6 bases). V lost 0 bases and J lost 4, with 12 bases in between. The CDR3 length is 15 residues. CDR1 is SGHRS and CDR2 is YFSETQ in the germline V gene. The CDR3 DNA sequence: TGCGCCAGCAGCTTGGATGGGGGCTTGGCAGATACGCAGTATTTT. Its translation: CASSLDGGLADTQYF.

This clonotype was found many times. This chain links TRBV5-8 with TRBJ2-5, with TRBD2 matching 7 bases. The CDR3 runs 17 residues. V lost 4 bases, J lost 4 bases, and 16 bases stayed unmatched. The germline V gene has CDR1 SGHTS and CDR2 YDEGEE. CDR3 region: CASSPTPSGGFGETQYF. Here the CDR3 DNA reads TGTGCCAGCAGCCCGACGCCTAGCGGAGGATTCGGAGAGACCCAGTACTTC.

In this sample, this clonotype turned up a few times. This chain joins TRBV5-1 and TRBJ2-1; no firm D call. The germline V and J ends were trimmed by 1 base and 6 bases, with 20 bases remaining between them. Germline values: CDR1 SGHRS, CDR2 YFSETQ. CDR3 size: 17 residues. The CDR3 coding sequence is TGCGCCAGCAGCTTGCGGAAGGCAGTGAATAGAGTCAATGAGCAGTTCTTC. Its protein is CASSLRKAVNRVNEQFF.

This clonotype appeared many times. This sequence joins TRBV9 and TRBJ1-1; TRBD1 matches 8 bases. The V gene's germline CDR1 is SGDLS and CDR2 YYNGEE. Unmatched junction bases numbered 1, after V lost 2 bases and J lost 4 bases. The CDR3 is made up of 13 amino acids. CDR3 bases: TGTGCCAGCAGCGTCACAGGGGGCACTGAAGCTTTCTTT. Translating gives CASSVTGGTEAFF.